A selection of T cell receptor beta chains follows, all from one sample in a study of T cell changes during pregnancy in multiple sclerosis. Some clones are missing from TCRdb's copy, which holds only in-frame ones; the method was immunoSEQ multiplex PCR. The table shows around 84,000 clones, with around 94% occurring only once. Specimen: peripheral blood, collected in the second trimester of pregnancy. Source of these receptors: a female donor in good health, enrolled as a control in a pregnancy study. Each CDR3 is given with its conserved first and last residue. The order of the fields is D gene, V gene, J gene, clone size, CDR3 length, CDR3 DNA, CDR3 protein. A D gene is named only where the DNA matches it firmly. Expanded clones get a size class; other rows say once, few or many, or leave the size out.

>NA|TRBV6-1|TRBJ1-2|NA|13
TGTGCCAGCAGTGGCCCGGGAGTAGATGGCTACACCTTC
CASSGPGVDGYTF
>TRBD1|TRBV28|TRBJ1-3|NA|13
TGTGCCAGCAGAACAGGGGCGGGAAACACCATATATTTT
CASRTGAGNTIYF
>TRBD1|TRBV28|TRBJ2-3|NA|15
TGTGCCAGCAGCCCCACAGGGGGCCGCACAGATACGCAGTATTTT
CASSPTGGRTDTQYF
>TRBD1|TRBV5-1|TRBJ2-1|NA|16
TGCGCCAGCAGCTTGGTAGGGACAGGGAGTTACAATGAGCAGTTCTTC
CASSLVGTGSYNEQFF
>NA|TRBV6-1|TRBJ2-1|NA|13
TGTGCCAGCAGTGAAGCCCCCGGGTTTGAGCAGTTCTTC
CASSEAPGFEQFF
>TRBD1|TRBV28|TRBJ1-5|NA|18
TGTGCCAGCAGTTATCCGGGACAGGGGGTTATTAGCAATCAGCCCCAGCATTTT
CASSYPGQGVISNQPQHF
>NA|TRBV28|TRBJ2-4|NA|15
TGTGCCAGCAGTGGCGGGGGCCTAGCCAAAAACATTCAGTACTTC
CASSGGGLAKNIQYF
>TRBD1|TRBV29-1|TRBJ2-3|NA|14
TGCTCCCTGTCGGGGACAGGGGGCTCAGATACGCAGTATTTT
CSLSGTGGSDTQYF
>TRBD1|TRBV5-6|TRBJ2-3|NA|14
TGTGCCAGCAGCTTGGGGACAGGGTTAGATACGCAGTATTTT
CASSLGTGLDTQYF
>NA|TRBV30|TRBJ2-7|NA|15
TGTGCCTGGAGTGCCTCCCGGGTGGGTAAGGACGAGCAGTACTTC
CAWSASRVGKDEQYF
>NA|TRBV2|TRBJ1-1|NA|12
TGTGCCGGCGACAGGTGGAGGACTGAAGCTTTCTTT
CAGDRWRTEAFF
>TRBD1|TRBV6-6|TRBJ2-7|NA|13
TGTGCCAGCAGATGGGACAGGGAGGGCGAGCAGTACTTC
CASRWDREGEQYF
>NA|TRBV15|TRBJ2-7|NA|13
TGTGCCACCAGCAGAGATCCTAGGGGCGAGCAGTACTTC
CATSRDPRGEQYF
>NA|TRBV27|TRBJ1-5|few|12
TGTGCCAGCAGTTTCAGAAATCAGCCCCAGCATTTT
CASSFRNQPQHF
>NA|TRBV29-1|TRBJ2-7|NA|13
TGCAGCGTTGAATTCGCTCAGAACTACGAGCAGTACTTC
CSVEFAQNYEQYF
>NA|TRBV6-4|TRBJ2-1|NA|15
TGTGCCAGCAGTGACTCATGGGGCGGGAAACCCGAGCAGTTCTTC
CASSDSWGGKPEQFF
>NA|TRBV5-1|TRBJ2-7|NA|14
TGCGCCAGCAGCACTGGGCAGCCCTCCTACGAGCAGTACTTC
CASSTGQPSYEQYF
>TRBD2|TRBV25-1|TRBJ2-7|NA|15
TGTGCCAGCAGTGAAAAGACTAGCGGGAGCTACGAGCAGTACTTC
CASSEKTSGSYEQYF
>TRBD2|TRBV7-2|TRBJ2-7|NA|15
TGTGCCAGCAGCTCCACTAGCGGGAAGGTGTACGAGCAGTACTTC
CASSSTSGKVYEQYF
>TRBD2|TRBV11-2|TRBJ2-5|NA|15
TGTGCCAGCAGCTCCGGGACTAGCGGACAAGAGACCCAGTACTTC
CASSSGTSGQETQYF
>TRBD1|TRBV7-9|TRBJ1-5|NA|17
TGTGCCAGCAGCTTAGGGGTCGGGACAGGGGGCGGTCAGCCCCAGCATTTT
CASSLGVGTGGGQPQHF
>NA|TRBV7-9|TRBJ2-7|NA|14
TGTGCCAGCAGCTCCTCAGGGGCGAACTACGAGCAGTACTTC
CASSSSGANYEQYF
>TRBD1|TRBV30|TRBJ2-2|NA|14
TGTGCCTGGAGGACAGGGATCAACACCGGGGAGCTGTTTTTT
CAWRTGINTGELFF
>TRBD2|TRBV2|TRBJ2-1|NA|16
TGTGCCAGCAGTACCCAACTCAATAGCGGGTACAATGAGCAGTTCTTC
CASSTQLNSGYNEQFF
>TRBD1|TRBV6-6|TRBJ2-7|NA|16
TGTGCCAGCAGTTTACCCGGGACAGCTCCCCCCTACGAGCAGTACTTC
CASSLPGTAPPYEQYF
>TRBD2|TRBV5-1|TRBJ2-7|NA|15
TGCGCCAGCAGCATAGGGACTAGCGTTGGGTCCGAGCAGTACTTC
CASSIGTSVGSEQYF
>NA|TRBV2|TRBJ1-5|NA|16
TGTGCCAGCAGTGCCTTGACAGAAAATAGCAATCAGCCCCAGCATTTT
CASSALTENSNQPQHF
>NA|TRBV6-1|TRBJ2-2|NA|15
TGTGCCAGCAGTGAATTTCTCCCGGGGACCGGGGAGCTGTTTTTT
CASSEFLPGTGELFF
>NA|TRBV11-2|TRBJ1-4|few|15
TGTGCCAGCAGCTCTCGGGGGATTCGGGATGAAAAACTGTTTTTT
CASSSRGIRDEKLFF
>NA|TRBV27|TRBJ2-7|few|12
TGTGCCAGCAGACCCGGTGCCTACGAGCAGTACTTC
CASRPGAYEQYF
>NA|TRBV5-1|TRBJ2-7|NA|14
TGCGCCAGCAGCCAGACAGAGGCCTCCTACGAGCAGTACTTC
CASSQTEASYEQYF
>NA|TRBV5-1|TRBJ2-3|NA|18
TGCGCCAGCAGCCGAACTGCCCTGGGAGGATTCGATACAGATACGCAGTATTTT
CASSRTALGGFDTDTQYF
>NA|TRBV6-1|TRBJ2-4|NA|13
TGTGCCAGCAGTGAAGAAAGGGGGAACATTCAGTACTTC
CASSEERGNIQYF
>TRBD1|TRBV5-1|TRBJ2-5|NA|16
TGCGCCAGCAGCTTCGTTGACCAGGGACAGCGTGGTACCCAGTACTTC
CASSFVDQGQRGTQYF
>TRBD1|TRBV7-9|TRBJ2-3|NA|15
TGTGCCAGCAGCTTCGGGTTAGGGGGCAGGAATACGCAGTATTTT
CASSFGLGGRNTQYF
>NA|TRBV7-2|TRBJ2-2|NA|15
TGTGCCAGCAGCTTAAGGACAATTCACACCGGGGAGCTGTTTTTT
CASSLRTIHTGELFF
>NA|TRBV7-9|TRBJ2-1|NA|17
TGTGCCAGCAGCCCTATTAGACAGAGTCCAAGCTACAATGAGCAGTTCTTC
CASSPIRQSPSYNEQFF
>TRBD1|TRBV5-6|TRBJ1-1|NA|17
TGTGCCAGCAGCCCCCGATGGGACAGGGTGGGTAGAGGGGAAGCTTTCTTT
CASSPRWDRVGRGEAFF
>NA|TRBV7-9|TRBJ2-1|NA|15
TGTGCCAGCAGCCTGCAAGCCGTGTCCTACAATGAGCAGTTCTTC
CASSLQAVSYNEQFF
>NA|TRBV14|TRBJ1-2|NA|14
TGTGCCAGCAGCCAGGGGGGACCTAACTATGGCTACACCTTC
CASSQGGPNYGYTF
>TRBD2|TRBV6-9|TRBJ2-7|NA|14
TGTGCCAGCAGAGGACTAGCGGGAGAGGACGAGCAGTACTTC
CASRGLAGEDEQYF
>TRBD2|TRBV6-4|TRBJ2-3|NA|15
TGTGCCAGCAGTGAATCTAGCGGGAACTCAGATACGCAGTATTTT
CASSESSGNSDTQYF
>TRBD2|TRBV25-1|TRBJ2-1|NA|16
TGTGCCAGCAGTGAAACCCTAGCGGGAGTTCCCCGTGAGCAGTTCTTC
CASSETLAGVPREQFF
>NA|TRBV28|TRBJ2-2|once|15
TGTGCCAGCAGTTTATATCTCGGAGCCTTCGGGGAGCTGTTTTTT
CASSLYLGAFGELFF
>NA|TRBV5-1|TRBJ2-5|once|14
TGCGCCAGCAATCAACTACAGGGTGAAGAGACCCAGTACTTC
CASNQLQGEETQYF
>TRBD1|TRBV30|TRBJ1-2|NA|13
TGTGCCTGGAGTAGGGACAGAAACTATGGCTACACCTTC
CAWSRDRNYGYTF
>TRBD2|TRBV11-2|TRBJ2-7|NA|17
TGTGCCAGCAGCTCTTGGTCCACTAGCGGGAGCTCCTACGAGCAGTACTTC
CASSSWSTSGSSYEQYF
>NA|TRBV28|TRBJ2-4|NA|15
TGTGCCAGCAGTTTTGTGGGAGGCCTTAGCAACATTCAGTACTTC
CASSFVGGLSNIQYF
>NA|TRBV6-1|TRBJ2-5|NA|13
TGTGCCAGCAGTGACCCGGGAACAGAGACCCAGTACTTC
CASSDPGTETQYF
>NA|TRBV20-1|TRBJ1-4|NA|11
TGCAGTGCTAGAGATGGGCAAAAACTGTTTTTT
CSARDGQKLFF
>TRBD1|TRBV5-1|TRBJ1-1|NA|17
TGCGCCAGCAGCCCCTGGACAGGGTCGAACTTGAACACTGAAGCTTTCTTT
CASSPWTGSNLNTEAFF
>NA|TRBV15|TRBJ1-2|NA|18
TGTGCCACCAGCAGAGATCTCGGGGAGGTTACGGGGGACTATGGCTACACCTTC
CATSRDLGEVTGDYGYTF
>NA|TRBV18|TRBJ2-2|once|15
TGTGCCAGCTCACCACTAAGCGGAAACACCGGGGAGCTGTTTTTT
CASSPLSGNTGELFF